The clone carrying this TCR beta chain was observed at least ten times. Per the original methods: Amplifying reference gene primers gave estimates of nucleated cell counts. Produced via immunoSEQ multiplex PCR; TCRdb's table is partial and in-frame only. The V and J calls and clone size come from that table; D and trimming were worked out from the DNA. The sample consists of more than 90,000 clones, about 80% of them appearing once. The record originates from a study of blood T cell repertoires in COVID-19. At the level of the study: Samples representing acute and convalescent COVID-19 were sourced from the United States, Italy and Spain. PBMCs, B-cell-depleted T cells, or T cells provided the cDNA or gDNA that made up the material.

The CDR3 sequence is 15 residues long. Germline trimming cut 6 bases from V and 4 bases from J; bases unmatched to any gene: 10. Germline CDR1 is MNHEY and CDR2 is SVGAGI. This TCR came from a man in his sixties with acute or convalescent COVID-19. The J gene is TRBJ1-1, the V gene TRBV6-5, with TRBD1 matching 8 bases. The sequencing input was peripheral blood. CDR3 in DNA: TGTGCCAGCAGGGGGACTGACAGGGGAATCACTGAAGCTTTCTTT. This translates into CASRGTDRGITEAFF.